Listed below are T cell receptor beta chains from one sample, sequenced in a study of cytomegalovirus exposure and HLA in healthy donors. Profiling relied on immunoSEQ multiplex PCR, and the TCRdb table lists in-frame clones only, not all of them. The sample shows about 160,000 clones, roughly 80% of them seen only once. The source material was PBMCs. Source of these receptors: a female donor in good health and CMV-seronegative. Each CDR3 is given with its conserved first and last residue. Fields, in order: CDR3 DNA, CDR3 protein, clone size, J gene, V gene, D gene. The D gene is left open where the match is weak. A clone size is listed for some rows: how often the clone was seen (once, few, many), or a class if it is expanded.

CDR3nt: TGTGCCAGCAGTTACAAGCCGGGACTCAGCACAGATACGCAGTATTTT
CDR3aa: CASSYKPGLSTDTQYF
abundance: NA
j_gene: TRBJ2-3
v_gene: TRBV6-5
d_gene: NA

CDR3nt: TGTGCCAGCAGCCCTGGTAGAGAGACCCAGTACTTC
CDR3aa: CASSPGRETQYF
abundance: NA
j_gene: TRBJ2-5
v_gene: TRBV6-5
d_gene: NA

CDR3nt: TGTGCCAGCAGCTCCCTTTTGGAGACCCAGTACTTC
CDR3aa: CASSSLLETQYF
abundance: few
j_gene: TRBJ2-5
v_gene: TRBV7-2
d_gene: NA

CDR3nt: TGTGCCAGCAGCGTAGTGGCCGACAGTCCCTACAATGAGCAGTTCTTC
CDR3aa: CASSVVADSPYNEQFF
abundance: NA
j_gene: TRBJ2-1
v_gene: TRBV9
d_gene: NA

CDR3nt: TGTGCCAGCAGCTTGGTTGCGGGGCCAAACTATGGCTACACCTTC
CDR3aa: CASSLVAGPNYGYTF
abundance: NA
j_gene: TRBJ1-2
v_gene: TRBV5-4
d_gene: NA

CDR3nt: TGTGCCAGTAGTATTAGGACAGCCAATCAGCCCCAGCATTTT
CDR3aa: CASSIRTANQPQHF
abundance: NA
j_gene: TRBJ1-5
v_gene: TRBV19
d_gene: NA

CDR3nt: TGCGCCAGCAGCTTTAGTGGTAGCTCTTCACCCCTCCACTTT
CDR3aa: CASSFSGSSSPLHF
abundance: NA
j_gene: TRBJ1-6
v_gene: TRBV5-1
d_gene: NA

CDR3nt: TGCGCCAGCAGACATTTCGCGGGGGCCGTTGGTGAGCAGTTCTTC
CDR3aa: CASRHFAGAVGEQFF
abundance: NA
j_gene: TRBJ2-1
v_gene: TRBV10-2
d_gene: NA

CDR3nt: TGTGCCAGCAGCTTAGGAAGGGGTGCCCTTCACTTC
CDR3aa: CASSLGRGALHF
abundance: NA
j_gene: TRBJ2-5
v_gene: TRBV13
d_gene: NA

CDR3nt: TGTGCCAGCAACGCCGGCCTAGGGCAGGGTAGAGGTGTTAACTATGGCTACACCTTC
CDR3aa: CASNAGLGQGRGVNYGYTF
abundance: NA
j_gene: TRBJ1-2
v_gene: TRBV2
d_gene: NA

CDR3nt: TGTGCCAGTATTGCGACAGGGGTTCCCTATGGCTACACCTTC
CDR3aa: CASIATGVPYGYTF
abundance: NA
j_gene: TRBJ1-2
v_gene: TRBV19
d_gene: TRBD1

CDR3nt: TGTGCCAGTAGTATAGTAGAGAACACTGAAGCTTTCTTT
CDR3aa: CASSIVENTEAFF
abundance: once
j_gene: TRBJ1-1
v_gene: TRBV19
d_gene: NA

CDR3nt: TGTGCCAGCCGACATTGGGACAGGGGCCGTAATTTCTATGGCTACACCTTC
CDR3aa: CASRHWDRGRNFYGYTF
abundance: NA
j_gene: TRBJ1-2
v_gene: TRBV27
d_gene: TRBD1

CDR3nt: TGTGCCAGCAGCTGGGCCCCGTACAATGAGCAGTTCTTC
CDR3aa: CASSWAPYNEQFF
abundance: NA
j_gene: TRBJ2-1
v_gene: TRBV5-4
d_gene: NA

CDR3nt: TGTGCCAGCAGCGAGGGGGCTGTGACTGAAGCTTTCTTT
CDR3aa: CASSEGAVTEAFF
abundance: NA
j_gene: TRBJ1-1
v_gene: TRBV9
d_gene: TRBD1

CDR3nt: TGTGCCAGTAGTTGGACTAGCGGGACCAATGAGCAGTTCTTC
CDR3aa: CASSWTSGTNEQFF
abundance: NA
j_gene: TRBJ2-1
v_gene: TRBV19
d_gene: TRBD2

CDR3nt: TGTGCCAGCAGTTACACCGGGACTAGTCGCTACGAGCAGTACTTC
CDR3aa: CASSYTGTSRYEQYF
abundance: NA
j_gene: TRBJ2-7
v_gene: TRBV6-5
d_gene: TRBD2

CDR3nt: TGTGCCTGGAGTGTAACATCTCCCCTCTACGAGCAGTACTTC
CDR3aa: CAWSVTSPLYEQYF
abundance: once
j_gene: TRBJ2-7
v_gene: TRBV30
d_gene: NA

CDR3nt: TGTGCCAGCACACCAGTGGGGACACAGAACACTGAAGCTTTCTTT
CDR3aa: CASTPVGTQNTEAFF
abundance: NA
j_gene: TRBJ1-1
v_gene: TRBV6-5
d_gene: NA

CDR3nt: TGTGCCAGCAGCTTGCAGACAGGGCGAAGTAACTTC
CDR3aa: CASSLQTGRSNF
abundance: NA
j_gene: TRBJ2-7
v_gene: TRBV5-4
d_gene: TRBD1

CDR3nt: TGTGCCAGCAGGCCAAGACAGTGCTCTGGAAACACCATATATTTT
CDR3aa: CASRPRQCSGNTIYF
abundance: NA
j_gene: TRBJ1-3
v_gene: TRBV21-1
d_gene: NA

CDR3nt: TGTGCCAGCTCACAGTTGGCGGGGGGACGGAATGAGCAGTTCTTC
CDR3aa: CASSQLAGGRNEQFF
abundance: NA
j_gene: TRBJ2-1
v_gene: TRBV18
d_gene: TRBD2

CDR3nt: TGCAGCGTTGACGGGCAGGGGGCGACTGAAGCTTTCTTT
CDR3aa: CSVDGQGATEAFF
abundance: NA
j_gene: TRBJ1-1
v_gene: TRBV29-1
d_gene: TRBD1

CDR3nt: TGTGCCAGCAGCTTAGTAGGGACTAGCGGCACAGATACGCAGTATTTT
CDR3aa: CASSLVGTSGTDTQYF
abundance: NA
j_gene: TRBJ2-3
v_gene: TRBV11-2
d_gene: TRBD2

CDR3nt: TGCGCCAGCAGCTCCTCACCCGGGACAGCGAACTATGGCTACACCTTC
CDR3aa: CASSSSPGTANYGYTF
abundance: NA
j_gene: TRBJ1-2
v_gene: TRBV5-1
d_gene: TRBD1

CDR3nt: TGTGCCAGCAGCTTGGGAGGCCGCCATAACACTGAAGCTTTCTTT
CDR3aa: CASSLGGRHNTEAFF
abundance: NA
j_gene: TRBJ1-1
v_gene: TRBV5-8
d_gene: NA

CDR3nt: TGTGCCAGCAGTCAAACAGGGGTGAGCTATGGCTACACCTTC
CDR3aa: CASSQTGVSYGYTF
abundance: NA
j_gene: TRBJ1-2
v_gene: TRBV6-1
d_gene: TRBD1

CDR3nt: TGTGCCAGCAGTGCGGGCAGGGTGTATTCTAATGAAAAACTGTTTTTT
CDR3aa: CASSAGRVYSNEKLFF
abundance: NA
j_gene: TRBJ1-4
v_gene: TRBV6-1
d_gene: NA

CDR3nt: TGCGCCAGCAGCTTTCCAGGGGAGCTGTTTTTT
CDR3aa: CASSFPGELFF
abundance: NA
j_gene: TRBJ2-2
v_gene: TRBV5-1
d_gene: NA

CDR3nt: TGTGCCATCAGTGAGTCGGCCGGACAGGGGGCGAAGGACGAGCAGTACTTC
CDR3aa: CAISESAGQGAKDEQYF
abundance: NA
j_gene: TRBJ2-7
v_gene: TRBV10-3
d_gene: TRBD1

CDR3nt: TGTGCCAGCAGCCCCTCGACAGGGGGAGGAAATTCACCCCTCCACTTT
CDR3aa: CASSPSTGGGNSPLHF
abundance: NA
j_gene: TRBJ1-6
v_gene: TRBV11-2
d_gene: TRBD1

CDR3nt: TGCGCCAGCAGCTTGTCGTGGGGGCAGGGTGGTCGGGAGACCCAGTACTTC
CDR3aa: CASSLSWGQGGRETQYF
abundance: NA
j_gene: TRBJ2-5
v_gene: TRBV5-1
d_gene: NA

CDR3nt: TGTGCCAGCAGCCAGGCTAGCGGGGCTGCCACCGGGGAGCTGTTTTTT
CDR3aa: CASSQASGAATGELFF
abundance: NA
j_gene: TRBJ2-2
v_gene: TRBV4-2
d_gene: TRBD2

CDR3nt: TGTGCCAGCAGTTTCCTCCTGGGGGGACAGACATATGGCTACACCTTC
CDR3aa: CASSFLLGGQTYGYTF
abundance: NA
j_gene: TRBJ1-2
v_gene: TRBV27
d_gene: TRBD1

CDR3nt: TGTGCCAGCAGCCCTTCCCGGGACTTCTCCGAGACCCAGTACTTC
CDR3aa: CASSPSRDFSETQYF
abundance: NA
j_gene: TRBJ2-5
v_gene: TRBV7-3
d_gene: NA

CDR3nt: TGTGCCAGCAGCGCCAGACAGGGGAAGAACACTGAAGCTTTCTTT
CDR3aa: CASSARQGKNTEAFF
abundance: NA
j_gene: TRBJ1-1
v_gene: TRBV7-6
d_gene: TRBD1

CDR3nt: TGTGCCAGCAGCTGGGGACAGGGGAGGGTTCAGCCCCAGCATTTT
CDR3aa: CASSWGQGRVQPQHF
abundance: NA
j_gene: TRBJ1-5
v_gene: TRBV5-6
d_gene: TRBD1

CDR3nt: TGTGCCAGCGGGGCCTTGGAGGGCCAGAGGAGGGCTTTCTTT
CDR3aa: CASGALEGQRRAFF
abundance: NA
j_gene: TRBJ1-1
v_gene: TRBV5-4
d_gene: NA

CDR3nt: TGTGCCAGCAGTTACAGACAGGCCACTAACACCGGGGAGCTGTTTTTT
CDR3aa: CASSYRQATNTGELFF
abundance: NA
j_gene: TRBJ2-2
v_gene: TRBV6-7
d_gene: NA

CDR3nt: TGTGCCACTTCCCTCGGCGCGGGGGGCACTGAAGCTTTCTTT
CDR3aa: CATSLGAGGTEAFF
abundance: NA
j_gene: TRBJ1-1
v_gene: TRBV19
d_gene: NA

CDR3nt: TGTGCCAGCAGTTTCTCAGCGGGGGGTTTATCGTCCTACAATGAGCAGTTCTTC
CDR3aa: CASSFSAGGLSSYNEQFF
abundance: NA
j_gene: TRBJ2-1
v_gene: TRBV27
d_gene: TRBD2

CDR3nt: TGTGCCTGGGGTCCCAGGGTAGTGCAGTATTTT
CDR3aa: CAWGPRVVQYF
abundance: NA
j_gene: TRBJ2-3
v_gene: TRBV30
d_gene: NA

CDR3nt: TGTGCCAGCAGCTTAGCCGGTCGGGGGGGCGTTAACTATGGCTACACCTTC
CDR3aa: CASSLAGRGGVNYGYTF
abundance: NA
j_gene: TRBJ1-2
v_gene: TRBV7-2
d_gene: NA

CDR3nt: TGTGCCAGCAGCCCGTCCGGGACAGGGGCCTACGAGCAGTACTTC
CDR3aa: CASSPSGTGAYEQYF
abundance: NA
j_gene: TRBJ2-7
v_gene: TRBV5-6
d_gene: TRBD1

CDR3nt: TGTGCCAGCCAACTCCTAGCCGGCGGGGAGCTGTTTTTT
CDR3aa: CASQLLAGGELFF
abundance: NA
j_gene: TRBJ2-2
v_gene: TRBV2
d_gene: NA

CDR3nt: TGTGCCAGCAGCTTAATCGTAGCTCCCGGGGAGCTGTTTTTT
CDR3aa: CASSLIVAPGELFF
abundance: few
j_gene: TRBJ2-2
v_gene: TRBV7-8
d_gene: NA

CDR3nt: TGTGCCAGCAGTTACTCCGCAGGGGCCCTCTCCTACGAGCAGTACTTC
CDR3aa: CASSYSAGALSYEQYF
abundance: NA
j_gene: TRBJ2-7
v_gene: TRBV6-6
d_gene: NA

CDR3nt: TGTGCCAGCAGTTTGGCGTATCCACTCGGACAGGACTTCACAGATACGCAGTATTTT
CDR3aa: CASSLAYPLGQDFTDTQYF
abundance: many
j_gene: TRBJ2-3
v_gene: TRBV27
d_gene: TRBD1

CDR3nt: TGCGCCAGCAGGGGGGACAGCAGCTACGAGCAGTACTTC
CDR3aa: CASRGDSSYEQYF
abundance: NA
j_gene: TRBJ2-7
v_gene: TRBV5-1
d_gene: TRBD1

CDR3nt: TGTGCCAGCAGCCCACTCCTCCGGGCGGGAGAGGAAAAACTGTTTTTT
CDR3aa: CASSPLLRAGEEKLFF
abundance: NA
j_gene: TRBJ1-4
v_gene: TRBV7-3
d_gene: NA

CDR3nt: TGTGCCAGCCGACAGGGCATAAATCAGCCCCAGCATTTT
CDR3aa: CASRQGINQPQHF
abundance: NA
j_gene: TRBJ1-5
v_gene: TRBV6-6
d_gene: TRBD1

CDR3nt: TGTGCCATCAGTGGGGGACAGGGGAAACAGCCCCAGCATTTT
CDR3aa: CAISGGQGKQPQHF
abundance: NA
j_gene: TRBJ1-5
v_gene: TRBV10-3
d_gene: TRBD1

CDR3nt: TGTGCCAGCAGCTTCCGGGGGTCGGCTGGAAACACCATATATTTT
CDR3aa: CASSFRGSAGNTIYF
abundance: NA
j_gene: TRBJ1-3
v_gene: TRBV11-2
d_gene: NA

CDR3nt: TGCGCCAGCAGCGGGGGGACCCCCAGTGGAAACACCATATATTTT
CDR3aa: CASSGGTPSGNTIYF
abundance: NA
j_gene: TRBJ1-3
v_gene: TRBV5-1
d_gene: NA